Shown below are 21 T cell receptor beta chains from a single sample sequenced in a study of blood T cell repertoires in COVID-19. The method was immunoSEQ multiplex PCR; TCRdb's version includes in-frame clones alone and lacks a portion of them. The sample contains some 450,000 clones, 80% to 90% of which appear only once. Material for sequencing was peripheral blood. The receptors come from a young man with COVID-19, enrolled during active disease.

The gene calls are TRBV5-1 and TRBJ2-5; the match to TRBD1 covers 7 bases. J lost 3 bases, V lost 0 bases, and 8 bases had no gene match. CDR1 is SGHRS and CDR2 is YFSETQ in the germline V gene. This CDR3 comprises 16 residues. The CDR3 DNA reads TGCGCCAGCAGCTTGGTAGTCCGGCAGGGGGAAGAGACCCAGTACTTC. As protein: CASSLVVRQGEETQYF.

The chain uses TRBV28 and TRBJ1-3, with a tentative D call TRBD1 (6 bases). V was trimmed by 1 base and J by 4 bases, leaving 11 bases between them. This CDR3 region has 15 residues. Germline V lookup: CDR1 MDHEN, CDR2 SYDVKM. CDR3 sequence (DNA): TGTGCCAGCAGTTTATCCCAGGGGTCGGGAAACACCATATATTTT. As protein: CASSLSQGSGNTIYF. Full variable domain (missing parts from reference TRBV28 and TRBJ1-3): DVKVTQSSRYLVKRTGEKVFLECVQDMDHENMFWYRQDPGLGLRLIYFSYDVKMKEKGDIPEGYSVSREKKERFSLILESASTNQTSMYLCASSLSQGSGNTIYFGEGSWLTVV.

The chain combines TRBV5-1 with TRBJ2-2; D is unresolved. The CDR3 runs 16 residues. The germline V gene has CDR1 SGHRS and CDR2 YFSETQ. V was cut by 1 base and J by 0 bases, with 10 bases left in between. The CDR3 nucleotides read TGCGCCAGCAGCTTGCTAGGAAAGACGAACACCGGGGAGCTGTTTTTT. This encodes CASSLLGKTNTGELFF.

CDR3 DNA sequence: TGTGCCACCACCGAGGAGACCCAGTACTTC. Translation: CATTEETQYF. This chain joins TRBV6-5 and TRBJ2-5; D ambiguous. This CDR3 contains 10 residues. Looked up from germline, CDR1 is MNHEY and CDR2 is SVGAGI. Trimming cost V 10 bases and J 5 bases, with 8 bases left between them.

The chain is built from TRBV27 and TRBJ1-1; no firm D call. The germline V gene has CDR1 MNHEY and CDR2 SMNVEV (reference sequence). V lost 5 bases to trimming and J lost 5 bases, with 21 bases between them. The CDR3 is 16 amino acids. The CDR3 nucleotides read TGTGCCAGCAGTAGGGTTCGACCGGGAGGCAAGACTGAAGCTTTCTTT. Translated, it gives CASSRVRPGGKTEAFF.

This clone appeared once. The V and J genes are TRBV28 and TRBJ2-5, with D possibly TRBD1 on 6 matching bases. V was pared by 4 bases and J by 3 bases, with 21 bases between. Per the germline V gene, CDR1 is MDHEN and CDR2 is SYDVKM. The CDR3 extends over 17 amino acids. The CDR3 DNA reads as TGTGCCAGCAGTTCCCTCCGGGACATCCGACGAAAAGAGACCCAGTACTTC. This codes for CASSSLRDIRRKETQYF.

The CDR3 protein is CASSEHSQETQYF. Written as DNA, the CDR3 is TGTGCCAGCAGTGAGCACAGCCAAGAGACCCAGTACTTC. The rearrangement uses TRBV25-1 and TRBJ2-5; D not certain. Germline V lookup: CDR1 MGHDK, CDR2 SYGVNS. V shed 3 bases and J shed 1 base, with 6 bases lying between them. The CDR3 length is 13 residues.

This chain links TRBV27 with TRBJ2-1; 8 positions agree with TRBD2. Germline V gene data show CDR1 as MNHEY and CDR2 as SMNVEV (reference sequence). V was clipped by 5 bases and J by 5 bases; unmatched bases: 11. This CDR3 contains 16 residues. CDR3 in DNA: TGTGCCAGCAGTATACTCGGGACTAGTTCTCACAATGAGCAGTTCTTC. Translated, it gives CASSILGTSSHNEQFF.

V is TRBV6-5 and J is TRBJ2-7, with 7 bases lining up with TRBD1. After removal of 6 bases from V and 3 bases from J, the junction contained 8 bases not matched to a gene. Germline V gene lookup returns CDR1 MNHEY and CDR2 SVGAGI. The CDR3 length is 14 residues. In DNA, the CDR3 is TGTGCCAGCAGACTTGGACAGGCCTACTACGAGCAGTACTTC. Protein sequence: CASRLGQAYYEQYF.

This chain connects TRBV5-1 to TRBJ2-5; D may be TRBD1 (5 bases). This CDR3 spans 16 amino acids. Deletions cut 0 bases from V and 2 bases from J, with 14 bases between. Germline values: CDR1 SGHRS, CDR2 YFSETQ. Here the CDR3 reads CASSLEKGLGQETQYF. CDR3 nucleotides: TGCGCCAGCAGCTTGGAAAAGGGGTTAGGGCAAGAGACCCAGTACTTC.

The chain has TRBV5-1 and TRBJ1-2; perhaps TRBD1 as D (5 bases). Germline V gene lookup returns CDR1 SGHRS and CDR2 YFSETQ. The CDR3 runs to 15 residues. Trimming removed 2 bases from V and 4 bases from J, with 15 bases in between. The CDR3 nucleotides read TGCGCCAGCAGCTTCGCGGCGGGGACGTTCTATGGCTACACCTTC. Encoded protein: CASSFAAGTFYGYTF. Full variable domain (rest looked up from reference TRBV5-1 and TRBJ1-2): KAGVTQTPRYLIKTRGQQVTLSCSPISGHRSVSWYQQTPGQGLQFLFEYFSETQRNKGNFPGRFSGRQFSNSRSEMNVSTLELGDSALYLCASSFAAGTFYGYTFGSGTRLTVV.

This clone occurred once. The chain is built from TRBV5-1 and TRBJ2-1, with no clear D. V lost 0 bases to trimming and J lost 0 bases, with 7 bases between them. The CDR3 loop spans 15 amino acids. Germline CDR1 and CDR2: SGHRS and YFSETQ. This CDR3 reads CASSLGLSSYNEQFF. In nucleotides, the CDR3 is TGCGCCAGCAGCTTGGGGCTCAGCTCCTACAATGAGCAGTTCTTC. Full variable domain (remainder filled in from reference TRBV5-1 and TRBJ2-1): KAGVTQTPRYLIKTRGQQVTLSCSPISGHRSVSWYQQTPGQGLQFLFEYFSETQRNKGNFPGRFSGRQFSNSRSEMNVSTLELGDSALYLCASSLGLSSYNEQFFGPGTRLTVL.

CDR3 in DNA: TGTGCCAGTAGAGACAGGGGCGACACAGATACGCAGTATTTT. It encodes CASRDRGDTDTQYF. The V gene is TRBV19, the J gene TRBJ2-3; 8 bases line up with TRBD1. Trimming at V came to 6 bases and at J to 2 bases, leaving 4 bases not matched to a gene. The CDR3 has 14 residues. CDR1 and CDR2 from the germline V gene are LNHDA and SQIVND (reference sequence).

This rearrangement joins TRBV7-2 to TRBJ2-2; D remains ambiguous. The germline V gene encodes CDR1 SGHTA and CDR2 FQGNSA. Between the trimmed V and J ends, which lost 2 bases and 5 bases, there was a span of 6 bases. The CDR3 contains 13 residues. CDR3 DNA sequence: TGTGCCAGCAGCTTAACACAGACCGGGGAGCTGTTTTTT. It translates to CASSLTQTGELFF.

V is TRBV5-6 and J is TRBJ2-7; 9 bases align to TRBD1. The CDR3 loop spans 15 amino acids. Trimming took 1 base from V and 4 from J; bases not matched to a gene: 6. The germline V gene encodes CDR1 SGHDT and CDR2 YYEEEE. CDR3 residues: CASSLMGQGWYEQYF. For the CDR3, the DNA is TGTGCCAGCAGCTTGATGGGACAGGGATGGTACGAGCAGTACTTC.

The chain couples TRBV2 to TRBJ1-2; TRBD1 aligns across 11 bases. The CDR3 spans 15 residues. Germline V gives CDR1 SNHLY, CDR2 FYNNEI. With V trimmed by 6 bases and J by 8 bases, 11 bases remained unmatched. CDR3 sequence: CASSSLGTGGKGYTF. CDR3 DNA: TGTGCCAGCAGCTCCCTGGGGACAGGGGGGAAAGGCTACACCTTC.

The chain combines TRBV27 with TRBJ2-5, with 10 bases fitting TRBD1. V gave up 5 bases and J gave up 4 bases; unmatched junction bases: 10. The CDR3 is made up of 16 amino acids. Germline assignment: CDR1 MNHEY and CDR2 SMNVEV (reference sequence). CDR3 sequence (DNA): TGTGCCAGCAGTACCAGTATCCGGGACAGGGGAGAGACCCAGTACTTC. Translation: CASSTSIRDRGETQYF.

For the CDR3, the DNA is TGTGCCAGCAGTTGGAGCGGCTCTGGAAACACCATATATTTT. Its translation is CASSWSGSGNTIYF. V usage is TRBV6-5 and J usage is TRBJ1-3; D remains ambiguous. This CDR3 is built from 14 residues. Looked up from germline, CDR1 is MNHEY and CDR2 is SVGAGI. Deletions cut 4 bases from V and 0 bases from J, with 7 bases between.

In regard to this clone: A much more abundant neighbour one base away suggests this may be a read error. This chain joins TRBV5-5 and TRBJ2-5; 9 bases are a match to TRBD1. Trimming at V came to 2 bases and at J to 1 base, leaving 3 bases not matched to a gene. CDR1 and CDR2 from the germline V gene are SGHKS and YYEKEE (reference sequence). The CDR3 length is 15 residues. As DNA, the CDR3 is TGTGCCAGCAGCTTAGGGACAGGGCTCCAAGAGACCCAGTACTTC. It encodes CASSLGTGLQETQYF.

The chain combines TRBV9 with TRBJ2-5; 9 bases match TRBD2. V lost 0 bases and J lost 5; bases outside the gene matches: 5. CDR3 length: 15 amino acids. Germline CDR1 and CDR2: SGDLS and YYNGEE. CDR3 nucleotide sequence: TGTGCCAGCAGCGTAGGGGCGGGAGGGGAGGAGACCCAGTACTTC. Encoded protein: CASSVGAGGEETQYF. The complete variable domain, with remaining parts taken from reference TRBV9 and TRBJ2-5, reads DSGVTQTPKHLITATGQRVTLRCSPRSGDLSVYWYQQSLDQGLQFLIQYYNGEERAKGNILERFSAQQFPDLHSELNLSSLELGDSALYFCASSVGAGGEETQYFGPGTRLLVL.

The chain links TRBV9 to TRBJ2-3; 8 bases are shared with TRBD2. Germline CDR1 and CDR2: SGDLS and YYNGEE. The CDR3 has 16 residues. The J segment lost 4 bases and the V segment lost 0 bases, leaving 7 bases of the junction unmatched. CDR3 nucleotides: TGTGCCAGCAGCGTAGCGGGGGGGCCATTTTCAGATACGCAGTATTTT. Translated: CASSVAGGPFSDTQYF.